The clone carrying this T cell receptor beta chain has ten or more counts. This sample was included in a study of T cells in Graves' hyperthyroidism and ophthalmopathy. The CDR3 sequence is 16 residues long. Per the germline V gene, CDR1 is SGHRS and CDR2 is YFSETQ. The V gene end was trimmed by 0 bases and the J gene end by 3 bases; junction bases not matched to a gene: 8. Authors of the study amplified TCR beta CDR3 regions from RNA transcripts. Primed by the HTBI set, a first-round RT-PCR was run on the TCR CDR3. MiXCR was run by TCRdb on the multiplex PCR reads, yielding one entry per CDR3 protein. The sample yields 300,000 to 400,000 distinct CDR3 sequences, roughly 15% seen once. Orbital computed tomography, thyroid ultrasound, serum thyroxine and TRAb, and clinical symptoms together informed the diagnoses.

The sequence came from a woman in her twenties or thirties with Graves' ophthalmopathy. Sequenced input: blood. The chain combines TRBV5-1 with TRBJ1-1; 7 nucleotides agree with TRBD1. The chain's CDR3 is CASSLAPTGRDTEAFF. Here the CDR3 DNA reads TGCGCCAGCAGCTTGGCCCCGACAGGGCGGGACACTGAAGCTTTCTTT. The variable domain in full, completed from reference TRBV5-1 and TRBJ1-1, reads KAGVTQTPRYLIKTRGQQVTLSCSPISGHRSVSWYQQTPGQGLQFLFEYFSETQRNKGNFPGRFSGRQFSNSRSEMNVSTLELGDSALYLCASSLAPTGRDTEAFFGQGTRLTVV.